This T cell receptor beta chain comes out of a study of Ad26.COV2.S vaccination and SARS-CoV-2 variants. Study at large: The study gave Ad26.COV2.S intramuscularly, once or twice 56 days apart.

Using immunoSEQ multiplex PCR, the repertoire was profiled, and TCRdb retains in-frame clones only, with some absent. The sample has fewer than 900,000 clones, around 89% seen once; the top ten hold 1.5%. Stated treatment: about 20 received Ad26.COV2.S at low or high dose, single or two shots; about 5 received placebo; per-sample allocation not given. Sampling occurred on day 63 after the first vaccine or placebo injection. Boston supplied an adult donor aged 18-55 years. Study results and limitations: Placebo and vaccine recipients had non-spike TCR breadth that was similar. Reportedly, after vaccination the spike-specific CD8+ and CD4+ T cell responses displayed substantial breadth.

With regard to this clone: What it binds is not known.

Between the trimmed V and J ends, which lost 4 bases and 0 bases, there was a span of 9 bases. Germline CDR1 reads LNHDA; CDR2 reads SQIVND (reference sequence). This CDR3 spans 15 amino acids. The chain employs TRBV19 and TRBJ1-4; D gene unclear. The sequence was collected from a person aged 18-65 years who received the Ad26.COV2.S COVID-19 vaccine or a placebo. Sequenced material: peripheral blood, taken in a trial of Ad26.COV2.S vaccine versus placebo. In DNA, the CDR3 is TGTGCCAGTAGTAGGGGTGGTGCAACTAATGAAAAACTGTTTTTT. Translation: CASSRGGATNEKLFF.